The clone carrying this T cell receptor (beta chain) was seen a few times. As yet, its antigen is unknown. No treatment had been given to any patient before thyroid surgery. This entry comes from a study of metastatic and nonmetastatic thyroid tumors. The overall study: Across peripheral blood and tumor or nodule tissue samples taken from malignant and benign thyroid patients, the repertoires were compared with one another.

How the authors handled the data: In papillary thyroid cancer, a distant-metastasis classifier was built using CDR3 differences across clinicopathological groups. TCRdb re-called the PCR reads with MiXCR. These V and J calls are TCRdb output, not the study's own analysis. The table has more than 70,000 clones, approximately 9% seen once. The V gene lost 7 bases and the J gene lost 0 bases, with 14 bases spanning the gap. This CDR3 comprises 14 residues. Germline V gene lookup returns CDR1 SGDLS and CDR2 YYNGEE. Overall study findings and caveats: It was reported that TCR beta diversity was significantly higher in malignant thyroid tumors than benign nodules, in blood and tumor.

The chain combines TRBV9 with TRBJ2-7, with a possible D match to TRBD1 (5 bases). Sequencing was carried out using blood. This receptor was taken from a female donor with papillary thyroid cancer or a benign thyroid nodule (not recorded which). Some clones in this sample may be carry-over from other donors' samples. CDR3 sequence reads: CASRPRQSSYEQYF. CDR3 DNA: TGTGCCAGCCGCCCTCGACAGAGCTCCTACGAGCAGTACTTC.